A single sample is the source of the 26 T cell receptor beta chains below, sequenced in a study of T cell responses to AZD1222 COVID-19 vaccine. TCRdb's table, derived via immunoSEQ multiplex PCR, lists solely in-frame clones and lacks some. This table holds 120,000 or so clones, around 90% found once. Sequencing used peripheral blood, obtained on day 0 of AZD1222 vaccination. The source of these receptors is an adult in good health.

The gene calls are TRBV28 and TRBJ1-2, with D perhaps TRBD1 (6 bases). This CDR3 is built from 11 residues. Germline V gene data show CDR1 as MDHEN and CDR2 as SYDVKM. V shed 8 bases and J shed 4 bases, with 8 bases lying between them. This CDR3 reads CASGQSYGYTF. As DNA, the CDR3 is TGTGCCAGCGGACAGAGCTATGGCTACACCTTC.

The genes are TRBV11-2 and TRBJ1-6; TRBD1 might be the D (6 bases). CDR3 length: 14 amino acids. CDR1 and CDR2 from the germline V gene are SGHAT and FQNNGV. V was cut by 8 bases and J by 8 bases, with 16 bases left in between. In nucleotides, the CDR3 is TGTGCCAGCGGCGTACAGGGCCCCCATTCACCCCTCCACTTT. Amino acid sequence: CASGVQGPHSPLHF.

Comments on this clone: This CDR3 is also generated by other DNA sequences in the sample. The V call is TRBV28, the J call TRBJ1-4, with a weak D call TRBD1 (5 bases). CDR1 and CDR2 (germline): MDHEN, SYDVKM. Trimming stripped 2 bases from V and 5 bases from J, with 9 bases between. CDR3 size: 14 residues. CDR3 residues: CASSLGGTNEKLFF. CDR3 sequence (DNA): TGTGCCAGCAGTTTAGGGGGGACCAATGAAAAACTGTTTTTT.

V usage is TRBV24-1 and J usage is TRBJ2-7, with a possible D match to TRBD1 (6 bases). The CDR3 covers 12 residues. With 2 bases removed from V and 9 bases from J, the gap between germline ends came to 10 bases. Germline CDR1 KGHDR, CDR2 SFDVKD. CDR3 nucleotide sequence: TGTGCCACCAGTGATTCACAGGGTCCGCAGTACTTC. It specifies CATSDSQGPQYF.

The rearrangement joins TRBV30 to TRBJ2-3; a possible D gene is TRBD1 (6 bases). V lost 2 bases to trimming and J lost 0 bases, with 12 bases between them. CDR1 is GTSNPN, CDR2 SVGIG, per germline (reference sequence). The CDR3 extends over 15 amino acids. CDR3 nucleotides: TGTGCCTGGAGTATAAACAGGGCAAGCACAGATACGCAGTATTTT. Its translation is CAWSINRASTDTQYF.

This chain uses TRBV19 with TRBJ1-5, with D unclear. Germline-derived CDR1 and CDR2 are LNHDA and SQIVND (reference sequence). CDR3 length equals 16 residues. Trimming shortened V by 11 bases and J by 0 bases, and 20 bases separated the two germline ends. The CDR3 nucleotides are TGTGCCGTGGGGAGTTTCGTCCTTTATAGCAATCAGCCCCAGCATTTT. Translation gives CAVGSFVLYSNQPQHF.

This clone is a singleton in its sample. This sequence joins TRBV7-9 and TRBJ1-2; D not certain. The CDR3 is 14 amino acids. CDR1 is SEHNR, CDR2 FQNEAQ, per germline (reference sequence). Trimming cost V 1 base and J 0 bases, with 6 bases left between them. The DNA of the CDR3 is TGTGCCAGCAGCTTAGTTGGCTCTAACTATGGCTACACCTTC. This gives the protein CASSLVGSNYGYTF.

This chain links TRBV19 with TRBJ1-6; 7 positions match TRBD1. The CDR3 has 17 residues. Germline loops: CDR1 LNHDA, CDR2 SQIVND (reference sequence). V was pared by 6 bases and J by 5 bases, with 13 bases of the junction left unmatched. CDR3: CASRSKTGTENNSPLHF. CDR3 nucleotides: TGTGCCAGTAGAAGCAAAACCGGGACAGAAAATAATTCACCCCTCCACTTT.

The CDR3 DNA reads TGTGCCAGCAGTCCCGTTGATACGCAGTATTTT. Translation: CASSPVDTQYF. The V and J genes are TRBV7-9 and TRBJ2-3; no clear D gene. Germline CDR1 SEHNR, CDR2 FQNEAQ (reference sequence). Trimming shortened V by 6 bases and J by 6 bases, and 7 bases separated the two germline ends. The CDR3 is made up of 11 amino acids.

V gene TRBV6-6 combines with J gene TRBJ1-1; possibly TRBD1 for D (5 bases). V was pared by 7 bases and J by 1 base, with 10 bases between. The V gene's germline CDR1 is MNHNY and CDR2 SVGAGI (reference sequence). The CDR3 spans 13 residues. The CDR3 bases are TGTGCCAGCACCCCGAGGGGGAACACTGAAGCTTTCTTT. This gives the protein CASTPRGNTEAFF.

This chain links TRBV5-6 with TRBJ2-7; 9 nucleotides match TRBD1. V lost 5 bases to trimming and J lost 3 bases; unmatched junction nucleotides: 12. The CDR3 length is 16 residues. Germline V gene lookup returns CDR1 SGHDT and CDR2 YYEEEE. The CDR3 DNA follows: TGTGCCAGCAGTGAGGTTGCGGGACAGGGTAACTACGAGCAGTACTTC. Encoded protein: CASSEVAGQGNYEQYF.

This rearrangement joins TRBV6-6 to TRBJ1-2; D might be TRBD1 (6 bases). V lost 8 bases to trimming and J lost 7 bases, with 14 bases between them. There are 12 residues in the CDR3. Germline CDR1 is MNHNY and CDR2 is SVGAGI (reference sequence). The CDR3 coding sequence is TGTGCCAGCGTCCAGGGGAATGCTGGCTACACCTTC. Its translation is CASVQGNAGYTF.

The rearrangement uses TRBV3-1 (or the pseudogene TRBV3-2) and TRBJ1-1, with 7 bases fitting TRBD1. The CDR3 has 11 residues. Trimming took 10 bases from V and 5 from J; bases not matched to a gene: 4. The germline CDR1 and CDR2 sequences are LGHDT and YNNKEL (reference sequence). The CDR3, as DNA: TGTGCCACCTCCAGGGGGACTGAAGCTTTCTTT. Its protein product is CATSRGTEAFF.

This clone came up once. The rearrangement uses TRBV12-3 or TRBV12-4 and TRBJ1-4; D might be TRBD1 (6 bases). The V and J ends lost 4 bases and 9 bases respectively, with 12 bases between them. The CDR3 sequence is 13 residues long. The CDR3 nucleotides are TGTGCCAGCAGTTCGATGGGGGCTCAAAAACTGTTTTTT. Translating gives CASSSMGAQKLFF.

The V call is TRBV7-9, the J call TRBJ1-3, with TRBD1 matching over 12 bases. Germline V gene sequence: CDR1 SEHNR, CDR2 FQNEAQ (reference sequence). This CDR3 has 17 amino acids. V gave up 6 bases and J gave up 4 bases; unmatched junction bases: 10. The CDR3 DNA is TGTGCCAGCAGGGATCTGGGACAGGGGGCGCAAGGAAACACCATATATTTT. It is translated as CASRDLGQGAQGNTIYF. The full variable domain, with the rest looked up from reference TRBV7-9 and TRBJ1-3, is DTGVSQNPRHKITKRGQNVTFRCDPISEHNRLYWYRQTLGQGPEFLTYFQNEAQLEKSRLLSDRFSAERPKGSFSTLEIQRTEQGDSAMYLCASRDLGQGAQGNTIYFGEGSWLTVV.

The V gene is TRBV6-2 or TRBV6-3, the J gene TRBJ2-5; D not resolved. V was pared by 5 bases and J by 5 bases, with 15 bases between. Germline V CDR1 and CDR2: MNHEY, SVGEGT. The CDR3 loop spans 14 amino acids. This CDR3 is CASSTLSRWETQYF. DNA of the CDR3: TGTGCCAGCAGTACTTTATCGAGGTGGGAGACCCAGTACTTC.

The chain carries TRBV5-1 and TRBJ1-2; possibly TRBD1 for D (5 bases). Trimming cost V 0 bases and J 6 bases, with 15 bases left between them. Per the germline V gene, CDR1 is SGHRS and CDR2 is YFSETQ. The CDR3 runs 15 residues. CDR3 coding DNA: TGCGCCAGCAGCTTGGCCGGCAGGGAGGTCGATGGCTACACCTTC. This sequence encodes CASSLAGREVDGYTF.

V usage is TRBV7-2 and J usage is TRBJ1-2; TRBD1 is a possible D gene (5 bases). This CDR3 is 12 amino acids long. Germline CDR1 SGHTA, CDR2 FQGNSA. Deletions cut 4 bases from V and 8 bases from J, with 11 bases between. DNA for the CDR3: TGTGCCAGCAGCTGGGGGGACCGCGGCTACACCTTC. As protein: CASSWGDRGYTF.

The chain employs TRBV28 and TRBJ2-7; either TRBD1 or TRBD2 may supply D (6 bases each). Germline V CDR1 and CDR2: MDHEN, SYDVKM. Trimming left V 1 base short and J 6 bases short, with 22 bases between. CDR3 length equals 17 residues. CDR3 loop: CASSLSLSELGGREQYF. CDR3 nucleotides: TGTGCCAGCAGTTTATCTCTCAGCGAGCTTGGGGGGCGCGAGCAGTACTTC.

To note about this clone: A read error may account for a junction end that differs from germline. The rearrangement uses TRBV28 and TRBJ1-1, with unresolved D. Per germline, CDR1 MDHEN and CDR2 SYDVKM. The CDR3 consists of 12 residues. CDR3 DNA sequence: TGTGCCAGCAGCGATGGGATTTTCCCCCAACTATTT. Residues: CASSDGIFPQLF.

The V and J genes are TRBV6-2 or TRBV6-3 and TRBJ1-6; D remains unclear. V lost 2 bases to trimming and J lost 0 bases, with 8 bases between them. CDR1 is MNHEY, CDR2 SVGEGT, per germline. The CDR3 sequence is 16 residues long. CDR3 loop: CASSYRESSYNSPLHF. The CDR3 bases are TGTGCCAGCAGTTACCGGGAGAGCTCCTATAATTCACCCCTCCACTTT.

The genes are TRBV28 and TRBJ2-7, with 7 bases matching TRBD1. Germline V gives CDR1 MDHEN, CDR2 SYDVKM. The CDR3 sequence is 13 residues long. The trim removed 8 bases at V and 2 bases at J, leaving 6 bases unmatched. CDR3 nucleotides: TGTGCCAGCGGACCAGGGACAGCCTACGAGCAGTACTTC. It is translated as CASGPGTAYEQYF.

The chain combines TRBV11-2 with TRBJ2-3, with 10 bases aligning to TRBD2. The V and J ends lost 4 bases and 2 bases, in that order; junction bases with no gene match: 9. CDR3 length: 17 amino acids. Germline lookup yields CDR1 SGHAT and CDR2 FQNNGV. CDR3 coding DNA: TGTGCCAGCAGCTCAGGGGGACTAGCGCATCACACAGATACGCAGTATTTT. Its protein product is CASSSGGLAHHTDTQYF. Supplemented by reference TRBV11-2 and TRBJ2-3, the full variable domain reads EAGVAQSPRYKIIEKRQSVAFWCNPISGHATLYWYQQILGQGPKLLIQFQNNGVVDDSQLPKDRFSAERLKGVDSTLKIQPAKLEDSAVYLCASSSGGLAHHTDTQYFGPGTRLTVL.

The chain recombines TRBV9 with TRBJ2-7; D ambiguous. This CDR3 is built from 14 residues. Germline CDR1 reads SGDLS; CDR2 reads YYNGEE. V shed 4 bases and J shed 3 bases, with 14 bases lying between them. CDR3 nucleotide sequence: TGTGCCAGCAGCCCCTCCGCAGCCAACTACGAGCAGTACTTC. As protein: CASSPSAANYEQYF. Variable domain in full (rest from reference TRBV9 and TRBJ2-7): DSGVTQTPKHLITATGQRVTLRCSPRSGDLSVYWYQQSLDQGLQFLIQYYNGEERAKGNILERFSAQQFPDLHSELNLSSLELGDSALYFCASSPSAANYEQYFGPGTRLTVT.

In nucleotides, the CDR3 is TGTGCCAGCAGTCGGGACAGCAATGAGCAGTTCTTC. This translates into CASSRDSNEQFF. This chain connects TRBV28 to TRBJ2-1; 7 bases are shared with TRBD1. CDR1 and CDR2 (germline): MDHEN, SYDVKM. This CDR3 spans 12 amino acids. Trimming cost V 5 bases and J 6 bases; bases outside gene matches: 1.

This clone was found a few times. DNA for the CDR3: TGTGCCATCACCGACTCGGGGGCAGAAAAAAACTATGGCTACACCTTC. This gives the protein CAITDSGAEKNYGYTF. V and J are TRBV10-3 and TRBJ1-2; tentative D call: TRBD1 (6 bases). The CDR3 sequence is 16 residues long. CDR1 and CDR2 from the germline V gene are ENHRY and SYGVKD. Trimming removed 7 bases at V and 2 bases at J, with 20 bases between.